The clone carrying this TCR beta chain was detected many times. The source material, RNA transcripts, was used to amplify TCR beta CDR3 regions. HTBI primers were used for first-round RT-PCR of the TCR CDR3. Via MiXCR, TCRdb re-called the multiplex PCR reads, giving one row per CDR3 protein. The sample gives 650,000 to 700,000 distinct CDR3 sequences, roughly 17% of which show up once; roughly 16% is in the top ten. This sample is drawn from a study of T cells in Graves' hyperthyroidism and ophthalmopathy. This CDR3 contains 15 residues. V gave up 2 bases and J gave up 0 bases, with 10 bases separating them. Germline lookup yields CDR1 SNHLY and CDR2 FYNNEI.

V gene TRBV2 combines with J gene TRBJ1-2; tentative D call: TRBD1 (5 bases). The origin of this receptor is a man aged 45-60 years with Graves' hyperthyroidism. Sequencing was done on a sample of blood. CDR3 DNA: TGTGCCAGCAGTGAAAGGGGCAGTTCTAACTATGGCTACACCTTC. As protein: CASSERGSSNYGYTF. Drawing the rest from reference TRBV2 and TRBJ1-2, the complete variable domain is EPEVTQTPSHQVTQMGQEVILRCVPISNHLYFYWYRQILGQKVEFLVSFYNNEISEKSEIFDDQFSVERPDGSNFTLKIRSTKLEDSAMYFCASSERGSSNYGYTFGSGTRLTVV.